The entry below gives a single T cell receptor (beta chain) sequence along with its context. The antigen remains unidentified. A junction boundary mismatches the germline segment, possibly from a read error. TCRbeta libraries were built with three rounds of nested PCR, modified from ARM-PCR. TCRdb reanalysed the multiplex PCR reads using MiXCR and keeps one entry per CDR3 protein. The sample lists under 150,000 distinct CDR3 sequences; about 71% were seen once. No cell sorting was done before RNA was extracted from the tissue. Chemotherapy-naive patients with new lung cancer underwent thoracic surgery in China, August–November 2014. The source of the sample is a study of tumor and adjacent non-tumor tissue in lung cancer. The wider study: Histology: 12 adenocarcinoma, a couple of squamous cell carcinoma, 1 small cell lung cancer.

Study-wide findings and caveats: Patients with more diverse tumor TCRs had worse survival.

The V gene's germline CDR1 is DFQATT and CDR2 SNEGSKA (reference sequence). The CDR3 totals 15 residues. V gene TRBV20-1 combines with J gene TRBJ2-1; D may correspond to TRBD1 or TRBD2 (5 bases each). Sequenced material: lung tumor tissue. The TCR was taken from a man in his 60s with small cell lung cancer. Here the CDR3 reads CSAGTNYVLGNELFF. CDR3 DNA: TGCAGTGCGGGGACCAACTACGTCTTGGGCAATGAGCTGTTCTTC.